The source of this TCR beta chain is a study of cytotoxic CD8 clonotypes in ibrutinib-treated CLL. Overall study context: Among responders, roughly 24 were partial and 2 complete; after median approximately six years, about 15 stayed remitted and some twelve progressed. General study points: Elevated clonality accompanied ibrutinib response, with a return toward baseline values at progression. Pretreatment clonality was elevated relative to age-matched healthy donors and paralleled circulating CD8+ T-cell counts.

Germline V CDR1 and CDR2: MDHEN, SYDVKM. The CDR3 is 15 amino acids. The germline V and J ends were trimmed by 3 bases and 5 bases, with 11 bases remaining between them. Of note for this clone: Its antigen is unidentified.

Roughly 2 micrograms of genomic DNA from cryopreserved PBMCs went into TCR beta libraries. This table comes from immunoSEQ multiplex PCR, and its TCRdb copy is limited to in-frame clones, with some not included. The data contain 110,000 to 150,000 clones, about 75% of them singletons. The rearrangement uses TRBV28 and TRBJ1-6; a possible D gene is TRBD1 (5 bases). The source is a human donor with chronic lymphocytic leukemia. Sequences were derived from PBMCs, sampled after 24 months of ibrutinib treatment. CDR3 loop: CASSLGDRDNSPLHF. The CDR3 DNA sequence: TGTGCCAGCAGTTTGGGGGATCGGGATAATTCACCCCTCCACTTT.